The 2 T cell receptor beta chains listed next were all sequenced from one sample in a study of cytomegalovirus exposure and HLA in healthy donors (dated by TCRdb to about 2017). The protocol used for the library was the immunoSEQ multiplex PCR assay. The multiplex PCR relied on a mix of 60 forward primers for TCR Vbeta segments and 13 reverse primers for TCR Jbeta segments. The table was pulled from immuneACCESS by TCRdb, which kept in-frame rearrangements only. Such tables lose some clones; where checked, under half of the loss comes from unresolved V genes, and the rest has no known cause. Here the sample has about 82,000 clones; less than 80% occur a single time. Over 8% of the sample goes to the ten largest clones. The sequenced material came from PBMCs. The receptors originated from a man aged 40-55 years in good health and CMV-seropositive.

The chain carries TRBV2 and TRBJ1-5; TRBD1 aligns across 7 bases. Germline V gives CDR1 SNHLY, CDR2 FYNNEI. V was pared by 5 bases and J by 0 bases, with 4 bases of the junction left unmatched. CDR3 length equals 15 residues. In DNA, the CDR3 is TGTGCCAGCAGTAAACAGGGGAATAGCAATCAGCCCCAGCATTTT. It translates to CASSKQGNSNQPQHF.

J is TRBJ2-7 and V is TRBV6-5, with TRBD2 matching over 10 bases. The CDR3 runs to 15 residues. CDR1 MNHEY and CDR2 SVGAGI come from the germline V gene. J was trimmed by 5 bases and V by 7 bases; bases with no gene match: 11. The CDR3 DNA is TGTGCCAGCACGAGAGACGGGACTAGCGCCCACGAGCAGTACTTC. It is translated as CASTRDGTSAHEQYF.